Here is one TCR beta chain with its context. TCRdb's table, derived via immunoSEQ multiplex PCR, lists solely in-frame clones and lacks some. Of 150,000 to 200,000 clones listed, more than 70% are singletons. This CDR3 has 15 residues. Trimming left V 3 bases short and J 3 bases short, with 14 bases between. The V gene's germline CDR1 is LNHDA and CDR2 SQIVND (reference sequence). This record comes from a study of cytomegalovirus exposure and HLA in healthy donors. The sequencing input was PBMCs. The receptor was isolated from a woman between 18 and 29 years old in good health and CMV-seronegative. This rearrangement joins TRBV19 to TRBJ1-2; D is unclear. The CDR3 here is CASSISRPQYYGYTF. The CDR3 region has the DNA TGTGCCAGTAGTATTAGTAGGCCACAGTACTATGGCTACACCTTC.